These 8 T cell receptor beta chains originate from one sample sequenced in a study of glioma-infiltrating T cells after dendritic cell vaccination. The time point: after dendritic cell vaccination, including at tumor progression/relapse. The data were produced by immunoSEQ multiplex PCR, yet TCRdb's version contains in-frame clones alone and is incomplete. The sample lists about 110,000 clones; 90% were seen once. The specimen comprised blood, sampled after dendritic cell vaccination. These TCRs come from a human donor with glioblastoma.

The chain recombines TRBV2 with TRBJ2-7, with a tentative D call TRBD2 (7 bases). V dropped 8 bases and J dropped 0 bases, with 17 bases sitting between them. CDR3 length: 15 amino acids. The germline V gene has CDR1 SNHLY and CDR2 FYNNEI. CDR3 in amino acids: CASGGVGGLSYEQYF. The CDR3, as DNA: TGTGCCAGCGGGGGGGTTGGGGGGCTCTCCTACGAGCAGTACTTC.

The CDR3 region has the DNA TGCGCCAGCAGGACCGCGACTAGTTTCAATGAGCAGTTCTTC. Translating it yields CASRTATSFNEQFF. The gene calls are TRBV5-1 and TRBJ2-1, with TRBD2 as a possible D gene (6 bases). Looked up from germline, CDR1 is SGHRS and CDR2 is YFSETQ. The CDR3 contains 14 residues. Trimming cost V 5 bases and J 6 bases, with 15 bases left between them.

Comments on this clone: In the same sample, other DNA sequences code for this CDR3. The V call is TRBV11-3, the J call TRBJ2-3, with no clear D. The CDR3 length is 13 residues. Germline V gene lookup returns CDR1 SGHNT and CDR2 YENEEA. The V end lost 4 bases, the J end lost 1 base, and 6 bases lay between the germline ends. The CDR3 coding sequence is TGTGCCAGCAGCTCTCGTGGCACAGATACGCAGTATTTT. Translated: CASSSRGTDTQYF.

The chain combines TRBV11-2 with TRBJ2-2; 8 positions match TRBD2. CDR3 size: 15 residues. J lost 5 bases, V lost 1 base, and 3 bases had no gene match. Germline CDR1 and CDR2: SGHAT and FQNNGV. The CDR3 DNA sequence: TGTGCCAGCAGCTTAGCGGGAGGGCGGACCGGGGAGCTGTTTTTT. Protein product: CASSLAGGRTGELFF.

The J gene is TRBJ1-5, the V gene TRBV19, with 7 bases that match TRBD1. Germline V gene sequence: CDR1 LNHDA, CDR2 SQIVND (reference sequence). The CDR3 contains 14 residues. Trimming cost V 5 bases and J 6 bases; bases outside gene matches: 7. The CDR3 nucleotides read TGTGCCAGTAGTTGGACAGGAAACCGTCAGCCCCAGCATTTT. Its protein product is CASSWTGNRQPQHF.

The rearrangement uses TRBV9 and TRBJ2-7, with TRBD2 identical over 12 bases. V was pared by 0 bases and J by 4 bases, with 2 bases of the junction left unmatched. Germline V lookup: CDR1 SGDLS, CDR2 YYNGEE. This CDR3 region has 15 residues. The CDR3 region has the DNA TGTGCCAGCAGCGTAGGGACTAGCGGGGCATACGAGCAGTACTTC. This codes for CASSVGTSGAYEQYF.

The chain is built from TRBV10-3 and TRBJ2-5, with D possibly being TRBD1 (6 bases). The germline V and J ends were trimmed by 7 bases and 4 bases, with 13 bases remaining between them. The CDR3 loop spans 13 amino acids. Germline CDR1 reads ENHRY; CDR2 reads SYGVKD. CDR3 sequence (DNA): TGTGCCATCAATCAGGGGATTCGAGAGACCCAGTACTTC. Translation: CAINQGIRETQYF.

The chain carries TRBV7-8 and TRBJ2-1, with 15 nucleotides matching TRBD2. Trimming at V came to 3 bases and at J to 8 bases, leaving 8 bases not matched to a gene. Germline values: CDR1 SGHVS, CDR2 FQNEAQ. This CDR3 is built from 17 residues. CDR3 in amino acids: CASSLTGLAGGVDEQFF. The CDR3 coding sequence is TGTGCCAGCAGCTTGACGGGACTAGCGGGAGGAGTGGATGAGCAGTTCTTC.